Below, one TCR beta chain is given with its context. The limits of the CDR3 on the DNA are not certain, so only TCRdb's listed CDR3 is given. Including both end residues, the CDR3 is 15 amino acids long. Per germline, CDR1 MNHEY and CDR2 SVGAGI. The sample originates from a study of cytomegalovirus exposure and HLA in healthy donors. The PCR contained 60 Vbeta and 13 Jbeta primers. Repertoires were generated with immunoSEQ multiplex PCR, while TCRdb's copy carries only in-frame clones and drops some. Seen here are around 120,000 clones, roughly 70% observed once, and the top ten hold around 10%. The source of this sequence is a woman aged 50 to 65 in good health and CMV-seropositive. The sequenced material came from PBMCs. V usage is TRBV6-5 and J usage is TRBJ1-1; the table's D gene call, TRBD1, was not cross checked with the DNA. The chain's CDR3 is CASSSSGQMNTEAFF.